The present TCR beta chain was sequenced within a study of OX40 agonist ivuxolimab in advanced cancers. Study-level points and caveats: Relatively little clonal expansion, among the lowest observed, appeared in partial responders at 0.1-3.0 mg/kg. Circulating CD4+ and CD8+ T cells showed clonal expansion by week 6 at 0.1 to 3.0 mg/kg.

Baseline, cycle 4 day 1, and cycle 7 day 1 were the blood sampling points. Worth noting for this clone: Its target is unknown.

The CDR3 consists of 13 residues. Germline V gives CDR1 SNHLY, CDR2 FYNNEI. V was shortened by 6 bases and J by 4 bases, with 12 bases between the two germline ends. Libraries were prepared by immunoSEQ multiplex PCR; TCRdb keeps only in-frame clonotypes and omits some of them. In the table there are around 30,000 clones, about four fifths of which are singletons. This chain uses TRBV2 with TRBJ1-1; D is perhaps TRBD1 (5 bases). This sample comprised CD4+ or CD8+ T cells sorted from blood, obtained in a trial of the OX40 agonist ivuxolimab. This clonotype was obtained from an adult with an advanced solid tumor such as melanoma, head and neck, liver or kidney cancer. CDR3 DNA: TGTGCCAGCAGACCCGACGGGGCCACTGAAGCTTTCTTT. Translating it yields CASRPDGATEAFF.